These T cell receptor beta chains were read from a single sample in a study of T cells in Graves' hyperthyroidism and ophthalmopathy. Via MiXCR, TCRdb re-called the multiplex PCR reads, giving one row per CDR3 protein. The sample has under 300,000 distinct CDR3 sequences, approximately 23% seen once. The sequenced sample consisted of blood. The receptors derive from a man under 40 with Graves' ophthalmopathy. Both conserved end residues are part of each CDR3. D genes are given only for firm matches. Some rows have no size entry. The others give once, few or many, or a class for an expanded clone.

13,TRBJ2-2,TRBV5-1,few,TRBD2,TGCGCCAGCCGGGGGGTAGTCACCGGGGAGCTGTTTTTT,CASRGVVTGELFF
13,TRBJ2-7,TRBV20-1,few,NA,TGCAGTGCTAGTCTTCGCAGGGGATACGAGCAGTACTTC,CSASLRRGYEQYF
19,TRBJ2-3,TRBV5-5,many,TRBD2,TGTGCCAGCAGCTTGAGCCTAGCGGGAGAGTCACGCAGCACAGATACGCAGTATTTT,CASSLSLAGESRSTDTQYF
21,TRBJ2-6,TRBV7-2,few,TRBD2,TGTGCCAGCAGCTTAAGTTGGGGTGGACTAGCGGGAAACTCTGGGGCCAACGTCCTGACTTTC,CASSLSWGGLAGNSGANVLTF
14,TRBJ2-5,TRBV10-3,NA,TRBD2,TGTGCCATCAGTAGTGGCGGGAGTCAAGAGACCCAGTACTTC,CAISSGGSQETQYF
16,TRBJ2-3,TRBV2,many,TRBD2,TGTGCCAGCAGTTACCTAGCGGGAGTGGGAACAGATACGCAGTATTTT,CASSYLAGVGTDTQYF
13,TRBJ1-1,TRBV27,NA,TRBD1,TGTGCCAGCGGGCAGGGGGCGAACACTGAAGCTTTCTTT,CASGQGANTEAFF
17,TRBJ1-2,TRBV3-1,few,NA,TGTGCCAGCAGCCAAGACGGGAACAGCCCATTTAACTATGGCTACACCTTC,CASSQDGNSPFNYGYTF
12,TRBJ1-2,TRBV6-1,few,NA,TGTGCCAGCATAAGCGATAGGGGCGGCTACACCTTC,CASISDRGGYTF
12,TRBJ1-2,TRBV20-1,many,TRBD1,TGCAGTGCTGTACAGGGGGCAAGGGGCTACACCTTC,CSAVQGARGYTF
15,TRBJ1-2,TRBV2,many,NA,TGTGCCAGCAGAGCACCTGGCGGGCAGCACTATGGCTACACCTTC,CASRAPGGQHYGYTF
12,TRBJ1-1,TRBV7-2,NA,NA,TGTGCCAGCAGCTTAAGAACAGGTTCAGCTTTCTTT,CASSLRTGSAFF
13,TRBJ1-6,TRBV7-2,few,NA,TGTGCCAGCAGCTTCATGGTCGGTTCACCCCTCCACTTT,CASSFMVGSPLHF
11,TRBJ2-7,TRBV12-5,NA,NA,TGTGCTAGTGGACAGACCTACGAGCAGTACTTC,CASGQTYEQYF
14,TRBJ1-5,TRBV11-2,many,TRBD1,TGTGCCAGCAGCCGACAGGGTAGCAATCAGCCCCAGCATTTT,CASSRQGSNQPQHF
13,TRBJ2-1,TRBV27,many,TRBD1,TGTGCCAGCAGTCTAACAGGGGGCTATGAGCAGTTCTTC,CASSLTGGYEQFF
15,TRBJ2-1,TRBV20-1,NA,TRBD2,TGCAGTGCTGGCCGACTAGCGGGACTAAAAAATGAGCAGTTCTTC,CSAGRLAGLKNEQFF
15,TRBJ2-3,TRBV11-2,many,NA,TGTGCCAGCAGCTTAGATGGCGGGGGCACAGATACGCAGTATTTT,CASSLDGGGTDTQYF
14,TRBJ1-5,TRBV9,few,NA,TGTGCCAGCAGCGTCGGAGAGGGTGATCAGCCCCAGCATTTT,CASSVGEGDQPQHF
14,TRBJ2-1,TRBV2,many,NA,TGTGCCAGCAGTGAAGGACACGATATCAATGAGCAGTTCTTC,CASSEGHDINEQFF
14,TRBJ1-3,TRBV7-2,many,NA,TGTGCCAGCAGCCCCCTCAATCAGGGCGACACCATATATTTT,CASSPLNQGDTIYF
15,TRBJ2-7,TRBV9,NA,TRBD2,TGTGCCAGCAGCGTAGTAGCGAGCGGGGGCTACGAGCAGTACTTC,CASSVVASGGYEQYF
14,TRBJ2-1,TRBV10-3,many,TRBD2,TGTGCCATCAGTGAGGCTAGCGGTCGCAATGAGCAGTTCTTC,CAISEASGRNEQFF
12,TRBJ1-5,TRBV28,NA,NA,TGTGCCACCATAAGGGGGAATCAGCCCCAGCATTTT,CATIRGNQPQHF
15,TRBJ2-1,TRBV5-1,many,TRBD2,TGCGCCAGCAGCTCCGGACTAGCGGGAGTCGGTGAGCAGTTCTTC,CASSSGLAGVGEQFF
15,TRBJ2-3,TRBV11-2,many,NA,TGTGCCAGCAGACGTATTCCAGGAACCACAGATACGCAGTATTTT,CASRRIPGTTDTQYF
15,TRBJ2-3,TRBV20-1,NA,TRBD2,TGCAATGCGGGTCCCCTAGCGGGGCCTCCAGATACGCAGTATTTT,CNAGPLAGPPDTQYF
13,TRBJ2-1,TRBV7-9,NA,TRBD2,TGTGCCAGCCTAGCGGGAGTCGGGAATGAGCAGTTCTTC,CASLAGVGNEQFF
14,TRBJ1-2,TRBV28,many,NA,TGTGCCAGCAGTTCCTCCGCGGGGGGCTATGGCTACACCTTC,CASSSSAGGYGYTF
14,TRBJ2-1,TRBV15,few,TRBD2,TGTGCCACCAGCAGAGTTGGCGGGAGCAATGAGCAGTTCTTC,CATSRVGGSNEQFF
14,TRBJ2-3,TRBV12-3/TRBV12-4,few,NA,TGTGCCAGCAGTCCCCTGGGGTTTAGGGATACGCAGTATTTT,CASSPLGFRDTQYF
15,TRBJ1-5,TRBV19,NA,NA,TGTGCCAGTAGTGGGCCGGGAGGTAGCAATCAGCCCCAGCATTTT,CASSGPGGSNQPQHF
14,TRBJ2-3,TRBV24-1,NA,NA,TGTGCCACCAGTGATATGGGAGGCACAGATACGCAGTATTTT,CATSDMGGTDTQYF
16,TRBJ2-5,TRBV20-1,NA,TRBD2,TGCAGTGCTAACCCTAGCGGGGGACCTTGGTTGGAGACCCAGTACTTC,CSANPSGGPWLETQYF
14,TRBJ2-5,TRBV9,NA,TRBD2,TGTGCCAGCAGCCAAGCGGGAGGGAGGGAGACCCAGTACTTC,CASSQAGGRETQYF
15,TRBJ1-4,TRBV30,NA,NA,TGTGCCTGGAGCGAGGGGGGACTCGCTAATGAAAAACTGTTTTTT,CAWSEGGLANEKLFF
13,TRBJ2-7,TRBV20-1,many,NA,TGCAGTGCCACGAGGGCGACTGGCTACGAGCAGTACTTC,CSATRATGYEQYF
16,TRBJ2-7,TRBV20-1,NA,TRBD2,TGCAGTGCTAGAAACTCCCCGGGGACTAGCGGCTACGAGCAGTACTTC,CSARNSPGTSGYEQYF
12,TRBJ2-1,TRBV3-1,NA,NA,TGTGCCAGCAGCCAAGAGGGGAGGGGGACGTTCTTC,CASSQEGRGTFF
15,TRBJ2-1,TRBV7-6,few,NA,TGTGCCAGCAGCAGCGGTTGGCAGGGCTACAATGAGCAGTTCTTC,CASSSGWQGYNEQFF
14,TRBJ2-7,TRBV7-3,NA,NA,TGTGCCAGCAGCCCAACCAGTGACTCCTACGAGCAGTACTTC,CASSPTSDSYEQYF
17,TRBJ2-2,TRBV15,NA,TRBD2,TGTGCCACCAGCAGAGTCGGCGGGAGGGCGAACACCGGGGAGCTGTTTTTT,CATSRVGGRANTGELFF
12,TRBJ1-2,TRBV24-1,few,NA,TGTGCCACCAGTGACAGCGGATATGGCTACACCTTC,CATSDSGYGYTF
18,TRBJ2-6,TRBV19,NA,NA,TGTGCCAGTACCCTGGGGGGCATTACAAGCTCTGGGGCCAACGTCCTGACTTTC,CASTLGGITSSGANVLTF
15,TRBJ2-3,TRBV4-1,few,TRBD2,TGCGCCAGCAGCCTTGGCGGGGGGTCCACAGATACGCAGTATTTT,CASSLGGGSTDTQYF
11,TRBJ1-2,TRBV28,many,NA,TGTGCCAGCAGACAGTCTTATGGCTACACCTTC,CASRQSYGYTF
14,TRBJ2-7,TRBV19,few,TRBD2,TGTGCCAGTAGTGCAGGGACTAGCGGCTACGAGCAGTACTTC,CASSAGTSGYEQYF
17,TRBJ1-6,TRBV28,many,TRBD1,TGTGCCAGCAGTCCTCGGGGGGAGGGGGCGTCTCCATCACCCCTCCACTTT,CASSPRGEGASPSPLHF
14,TRBJ1-2,TRBV2,NA,TRBD1,TGTACCAGCAGGCTAGTAATACAGGGGAGAGGCTACACCTTC,CTSRLVIQGRGYTF
14,TRBJ2-1,TRBV5-1,many,NA,TGCGCCAGCAGCTTGGGGACAGATTTCGATGAGCAGTTCTTC,CASSLGTDFDEQFF
15,TRBJ2-1,TRBV18,many,NA,TGTGCCAGCTCACCCGGTCTGGGATTCAGGAATGAGCAGTTCTTC,CASSPGLGFRNEQFF
15,TRBJ2-3,TRBV29-1,many,NA,TGCAGCGTTGAAGGGGGAGAGGGCGGATCAGATACGCAGTATTTT,CSVEGGEGGSDTQYF
14,TRBJ1-3,TRBV27,NA,NA,TGTGCCAGCAGCTCACAGGGATCTGGAAACACCATATATTTT,CASSSQGSGNTIYF